This TCR beta chain was profiled in a study of cytomegalovirus exposure and HLA in healthy donors. Overall study results and limits: There were a few CMV-associated chains whose specificity for CMV antigens was confirmed in vitro.

The table came from immunoSEQ multiplex PCR; TCRdb's copy has only in-frame clones and leaves some out. This sample has 220,000 or so clones; over 80% occur once, and the top ten carry 1.1%. Germline CDR1 and CDR2: SEHNR and FQNEAQ (reference sequence). The CDR3 is made up of 14 amino acids. V was pared by 5 bases and J by 4 bases, with 11 bases between. About this clone: Its target is unknown.

Material: PBMCs. This chain links TRBV7-9 with TRBJ1-4; maybe TRBD1 (6 bases). This TCR derives from a young woman in good health and CMV-seronegative. DNA for the CDR3: TGTGCCAGCAGCATTGACAGGAATAATGAAAAACTGTTTTTT. It translates to CASSIDRNNEKLFF.